The 8 T cell receptor beta chains below all came from one sample that was sequenced in a study of radiation and T cells in renal cell carcinoma. Produced via immunoSEQ multiplex PCR; TCRdb's table is partial and in-frame only. The sample shows more than 150,000 clones, approximately 86% of them seen only once. As to time point: blood 2 weeks post-SBRT. Treatment reported: 15 Gy SBRT to primary tumor, nephrectomy 4 weeks later. This specimen consisted of blood, obtained from a patient whose treatment included radiotherapy and nephrectomy. The receptors were sampled from a woman aged 45-59 years with renal cell carcinoma.

The chain employs TRBV30 and TRBJ1-5; no firm D call. CDR1 and CDR2 from the germline V gene are GTSNPN and SVGIG (reference sequence). The CDR3 is 11 residues long. Trimming left V 0 bases short and J 10 bases short, with 7 bases between. CDR3 protein: CAWSVGGPQHF. For the CDR3, the DNA is TGTGCCTGGAGTGTAGGAGGTCCCCAGCATTTT.

The V and J genes are TRBV9 and TRBJ2-7; D gene uncertain. The CDR3 runs to 14 residues. The germline V and J ends were trimmed by 0 bases and 1 base, with 8 bases remaining between them. Per germline, CDR1 SGDLS and CDR2 YYNGEE. This chain's CDR3 is CASSVADSSYEQYF. CDR3 in DNA: TGTGCCAGCAGCGTAGCTGACTCTTCCTACGAGCAGTACTTC.

In this sample, this clone turned up a few times. V and J are TRBV4-2 and TRBJ1-2; D remains unclear. The germline V gene encodes CDR1 LGHNA and CDR2 YNFKEQ. The CDR3 extends over 14 amino acids. Trimming took off 0 bases at V and 2 bases at J, with 7 bases between the two ends. CDR3 sequence reads: CASSQEMRNYGYTF. In DNA, the CDR3 is TGTGCCAGCAGCCAAGAAATGAGAAACTATGGCTACACCTTC.

The genes are TRBV10-3 and TRBJ2-1; D possibly matches TRBD1 or TRBD2 (5 bases each). The CDR3 has 13 residues. Germline values: CDR1 ENHRY, CDR2 SYGVKD. V lost 10 bases and J 0 bases, leaving 10 bases between the germline ends. CDR3 amino acids: CATGDVSYNEQFF. CDR3 coding DNA: TGTGCCACTGGGGACGTCTCCTACAATGAGCAGTTCTTC.

Note on this clone: The sample holds other DNA sequences that translate to the same CDR3. CDR3 residues: CASSIGQGAYEQYF. DNA for the CDR3: TGTGCCAGTAGTATAGGCCAGGGAGCCTACGAGCAGTACTTC. J is TRBJ2-7 and V is TRBV19, with D possibly called TRBD1 or TRBD2 (5 bases each). The germline CDR1 and CDR2 sequences are LNHDA and SQIVND (reference sequence). Trimming left V 1 base short and J 2 bases short, with 9 bases between. The CDR3 is 14 residues long.

The rearrangement links TRBV5-8 to TRBJ2-7; 11 bases are a match to TRBD1. CDR1 and CDR2 from the germline V gene are SGHTS and YDEGEE. The CDR3 is 14 residues long. The ends lost 4 bases at V and 5 bases at J; junction bases unmatched: 5. The CDR3 loop reads CASSPGQGVDEQYF. CDR3 nucleotides: TGTGCCAGCAGCCCGGGACAGGGGGTCGACGAGCAGTACTTC.

The chain employs TRBV6-1 and TRBJ1-5; perhaps TRBD1 as D (5 bases). Per germline, CDR1 MNHNS and CDR2 SASEGT. V lost 11 bases, J lost 4 bases, and 18 bases lay in between. This CDR3 spans 14 amino acids. CDR3 nucleotide sequence: TGTGCCGGTCGATTAGCAGGGTTGAATCAGCCCCAGCATTTT. Residues: CAGRLAGLNQPQHF.

The CDR3 nucleotides are TGTGCCAGCAGGGAATTAAGGGGAACCGGGGAGCTGTTTTTT. This translates into CASRELRGTGELFF. The chain employs TRBV4-2 and TRBJ2-2; a possible D gene is TRBD1 (5 bases). Germline-derived CDR1 and CDR2 are LGHNA and YNFKEQ. The ends were cut back, 6 bases at V and 5 bases at J, with 13 bases in the middle. The CDR3 totals 14 residues.